The 21 T cell receptor beta chains in this list originate from one sample, sequenced in a study of blood T cell repertoires in COVID-19. Sequencing used immunoSEQ multiplex PCR; TCRdb keeps in-frame clones, though not all of them. The sample holds tens of thousands of clones, more than 75% seen once. The source material was peripheral blood. The receptors stem from a human donor in a cohort sampled during active COVID-19. The donor label of this sample is uncertain.

The chain combines TRBV5-4 with TRBJ2-1; TRBD2 matches at 7 bases. V lost 6 bases to trimming and J lost 6 bases; unmatched junction nucleotides: 12. Per germline, CDR1 SGHNT and CDR2 YYREEE (reference sequence). This CDR3 has 15 residues. The CDR3 DNA reads TGTGCCAGCACCGAGAAGGCGGGAGCCTTCAATGAGCAGTTCTTC. This sequence encodes CASTEKAGAFNEQFF. The whole variable domain, remainder taken from reference TRBV5-4 and TRBJ2-1, is ETGVTQSPTHLIKTRGQQVTLRCSSQSGHNTVSWYQQALGQGPQFIFQYYREEENGRGNFPPRFSGLQFPNYSSELNVNALELDDSALYLCASTEKAGAFNEQFFGPGTRLTVL.

The chain is built from TRBV2 and TRBJ2-3, with TRBD1 matching over 7 bases. CDR3 length: 14 residues. Trimming removed 4 bases from V and 4 bases from J; junction bases left unmatched: 5. The germline V gene has CDR1 SNHLY and CDR2 FYNNEI. The CDR3 DNA sequence: TGTGCCAGCAGTGTTAACAGGGGTGCAGATACGCAGTATTTT. Translating it yields CASSVNRGADTQYF.

The sample holds one count of this clone. The genes are TRBV4-2 and TRBJ2-1; 14 positions match TRBD2. From germline, CDR1 is LGHNA and CDR2 YNFKEQ. The CDR3 totals 16 residues. V gave up 4 bases and J gave up 8 bases; unmatched junction bases: 7. The CDR3 region has the DNA TGTGCCAGCAGCCCTGCCGGGACTAGCGGGAGACATGAGCAGTTCTTC. Residues: CASSPAGTSGRHEQFF.

This chain links TRBV9 with TRBJ2-1, with TRBD1 identical over 10 bases. The CDR3 contains 16 residues. With 4 bases clipped from V and 6 bases from J, the junction kept 10 bases outside the gene matches. Germline V gene sequence: CDR1 SGDLS, CDR2 YYNGEE. CDR3 bases: TGTGCCAGCAGCCCTACGGACAGGGGGTGGGTCAATGAGCAGTTCTTC. This sequence encodes CASSPTDRGWVNEQFF.

The V gene is TRBV15, the J gene TRBJ1-1; D not certain. This CDR3 has 16 residues. The V gene's germline CDR1 is LNHNV and CDR2 YYDKDF (reference sequence). The ends were cut back, 0 bases at V and 4 bases at J, with 15 bases in the middle. The CDR3 reads CATSREQALSGTEAFF. The DNA of the CDR3 is TGTGCCACCAGCAGAGAGCAGGCGTTAAGTGGCACTGAAGCTTTCTTT.

The V gene is TRBV29-1, the J gene TRBJ1-2; D is unclear. Germline V gene sequence: CDR1 SQVTM, CDR2 ANQGSEA. This CDR3 has 12 residues. With 3 bases removed from V and 4 bases from J, the gap between germline ends came to 9 bases. CDR3: CSVEWEGYGYTF. The CDR3 DNA sequence: TGCAGCGTTGAGTGGGAGGGCTATGGCTACACCTTC.

The chain is built from TRBV7-9 and TRBJ2-3; 13 nucleotides agree with TRBD2. The CDR3 covers 18 residues. J lost 6 bases, V lost 4 bases, and 13 bases had no gene match. Germline V CDR1 and CDR2: SEHNR, FQNEAQ (reference sequence). Here the CDR3 reads CASSSRLTSGGRMDTQYF. CDR3 coding DNA: TGTGCCAGCAGCTCTAGACTGACTAGCGGGGGGAGGATGGATACGCAGTATTTT.

The chain is built from TRBV21-1 and TRBJ1-5. TRBV21-1 is annotated as a pseudogene. The CDR3 is 15 amino acids. CDR3 DNA sequence: TGTGCCAGCAGCAAAGTCGGGGGATCGGGTCAGCCCCAGCATTTT. Amino acid sequence: CASSKVGGSGQPQHF.

The CDR3 sequence: CASTYRVHNSPLHF. In DNA, the CDR3 is TGTGCCAGTACCTACAGGGTTCATAATTCACCCCTCCACTTT. The J gene is TRBJ1-6, the V gene TRBV2; D is possibly TRBD1 (6 bases). The germline V gene has CDR1 SNHLY and CDR2 FYNNEI. This CDR3 comprises 14 residues. V was cut by 9 bases and J by 5 bases, with 14 bases left in between.

CDR3 in amino acids: CASYSGSSYEQYF. CDR3 coding DNA: TGTGCCAGCTACAGTGGTTCCTCCTACGAGCAGTACTTC. The V call is TRBV2, the J call TRBJ2-7; D unresolved. The ends were cut back, 8 bases at V and 0 bases at J, with 11 bases in the middle. The CDR3 is 13 amino acids. The V gene's germline CDR1 is SNHLY and CDR2 FYNNEI.

This clone was picked up one time. Here the CDR3 reads CASSVDGGGYTF. CDR3 DNA: TGTGCCAGCAGCGTAGATGGGGGCGGCTACACCTTC. The V and J genes are TRBV9 and TRBJ1-2; D possibly corresponds to TRBD1 (6 bases). The CDR3 totals 12 residues. The V end lost 0 bases, the J end lost 8 bases, and 8 bases lay between the germline ends. Germline values: CDR1 SGDLS, CDR2 YYNGEE.

The chain couples TRBV11-2 to TRBJ2-5, with TRBD2 matching 8 bases. Germline V CDR1 and CDR2: SGHAT, FQNNGV. The V gene end was trimmed by 2 bases and the J gene end by 4 bases; junction bases not matched to a gene: 3. The CDR3 covers 14 residues. CDR3 amino acids: CASSLSGGGETQYF. Here the CDR3 DNA reads TGTGCCAGCAGCTTATCCGGGGGGGGAGAGACCCAGTACTTC.

The gene calls are TRBV27 and TRBJ1-6; 10 bases fit TRBD1. V lost 5 bases to trimming and J lost 9 bases; unmatched junction nucleotides: 7. Germline V gives CDR1 MNHEY, CDR2 SMNVEV (reference sequence). This CDR3 spans 15 amino acids. CDR3 nucleotide sequence: TGTGCCAGCAGTCCCTCGACAGGGGGCCTTTCACCCCTCCACTTT. Encoded protein: CASSPSTGGLSPLHF.

The chain uses TRBV19 and TRBJ2-7, with D hard to call. This CDR3 contains 12 residues. V lost 7 bases to trimming and J lost 0 bases, with 7 bases between them. The germline V gene has CDR1 LNHDA and CDR2 SQIVND (reference sequence). CDR3 bases: TGTGCCAGTAACGTGGCCTCCTACGAGCAGTACTTC. This sequence encodes CASNVASYEQYF.

This clone appeared once. The rearrangement links TRBV10-2 to TRBJ1-1; D unresolved. The CDR3 consists of 13 residues. Trimming took off 7 bases at V and 4 bases at J, with 13 bases between the two ends. Germline V gene data show CDR1 as WSHSY and CDR2 as SAAADI. The CDR3 loop reads CASKLHEGTEAFF. CDR3 bases: TGCGCCAGCAAGTTACACGAGGGCACTGAAGCTTTCTTT.

This chain connects TRBV11-2 to TRBJ2-3, with 7 bases aligning to TRBD1. With 5 bases clipped from V and 5 bases from J, the junction kept 4 bases outside the gene matches. The CDR3 runs to 13 residues. CDR1 is SGHAT, CDR2 FQNNGV, per germline. This chain's CDR3 is CASSLTGEDTQYF. The CDR3 nucleotides are TGTGCCAGCAGCCTAACAGGGGAAGATACGCAGTATTTT.

This chain joins TRBV2 and TRBJ1-5; 7 bases are a match to TRBD1. V shed 2 bases, J shed 0 bases, and the junction held 4 bases outside the gene matches. CDR1 is SNHLY and CDR2 is FYNNEI in the germline V gene. The length of the CDR3 is 16 residues. CDR3 bases: TGTGCCAGCAGTGAACGGACAGGCTATAGCAATCAGCCCCAGCATTTT. Translated, it gives CASSERTGYSNQPQHF.

V usage is TRBV7-8 and J usage is TRBJ2-7; possibly TRBD2 for D (6 bases). V was pared by 7 bases and J by 2 bases, with 18 bases between. The CDR3 spans 15 residues. Germline V gene data show CDR1 as SGHVS and CDR2 as FQNEAQ. The CDR3 here is CASTQGYGGAYEQYF. DNA of the CDR3: TGTGCCAGCACCCAGGGTTACGGGGGAGCCTACGAGCAGTACTTC.

The chain links TRBV10-1 to TRBJ2-5; TRBD2 aligns across 9 bases. The CDR3 runs to 16 residues. Germline assignment: CDR1 WNHNN and CDR2 SYGVQD (reference sequence). The trim removed 5 bases at V and 5 bases at J, leaving 12 bases unmatched. The CDR3, as DNA: TGCGCCAGCAGTAGTGGCGCGGGAGGGCCAAGGGAGACCCAGTACTTC. It specifies CASSSGAGGPRETQYF.

The chain links TRBV6-1 to TRBJ2-3; D is unclear. There are 15 residues in the CDR3. With 3 bases removed from V and 2 bases from J, the gap between germline ends came to 12 bases. In germline, CDR1 is MNHNS, CDR2 SASEGT. The DNA of the CDR3 is TGTGCCAGCAGTGATACCGGGTACTACACAGATACGCAGTATTTT. Protein: CASSDTGYYTDTQYF.

V is TRBV4-1 and J is TRBJ2-7; 7 bases align to TRBD2. Germline loops: CDR1 MGHRA, CDR2 YSYEKL. Losses at the gene ends were 0 bases for V and 0 bases for J; bases not matched to a gene: 5. The CDR3 is 16 residues long. The CDR3 bases are TGCGCCAGCAGCCAAGAGAGGGCTAGCGGCTCCTACGAGCAGTACTTC. Encoded protein: CASSQERASGSYEQYF.